The next 8 T cell receptor beta chains were all read from a single sample in a study of blood T cells in healthy people across ages. Primers used in a second PCR of about 7 to 12 cycles were a sample-barcoded 5' primer and a J-beta primer mix. MiXCR, run by TCRdb on the 5' RACE reads, gives a single entry per CDR3 protein. The table lists about 1.8 million distinct CDR3 sequences, approximately 50% of them singletons. The specimen sequenced was blood. The source of these receptors is a woman between 40 and 50 years old in good health.

V usage is TRBV7-3 and J usage is TRBJ2-3; 7 bases fit TRBD1. The V gene end was trimmed by 4 bases and the J gene end by 4 bases; junction bases not matched to a gene: 8. The germline gives CDR1 SGHTA, CDR2 FQGTGA. This CDR3 comprises 15 residues. Here the CDR3 reads CASSSTGTVADTQYF. The CDR3 nucleotides are TGTGCCAGCAGCTCAACCGGGACAGTCGCAGATACGCAGTATTTT.

This clonotype turned up a few times. V usage is TRBV10-3 and J usage is TRBJ2-5; TRBD2 matches 11 bases. This CDR3 is 18 amino acids long. V lost 0 bases to trimming and J lost 4 bases; unmatched junction nucleotides: 10. Germline assignment: CDR1 ENHRY and CDR2 SYGVKD. This CDR3 is CAISESKVLAGGGETQYF. CDR3 coding DNA: TGTGCCATCAGTGAGTCGAAGGTCCTAGCGGGGGGAGGAGAGACCCAGTACTTC.

This chain joins TRBV6-6 and TRBJ2-7; 7 bases map to TRBD1. Per the germline V gene, CDR1 is MNHNY and CDR2 is SVGAGI (reference sequence). The CDR3 spans 14 residues. J lost 4 bases, V lost 7 bases, and 10 bases had no gene match. The CDR3 reads CASNRDRTDYEQYF. Here the CDR3 DNA reads TGTGCCAGCAACCGGGACAGAACCGATTACGAGCAGTACTTC.

The V gene is TRBV4-1, the J gene TRBJ2-7, with TRBD2 matching over 12 bases. The J call may not be correct, given that the DNA end is closer to TRBJ2-5. The CDR3 extends over 21 amino acids. Germline values: CDR1 MGHRA, CDR2 YSYEKL. The CDR3 sequence: CASSQDRPSGGVGAFVETQYF. The CDR3 bases are TGCGCCAGCAGCCAAGATAGGCCTAGCGGGGGGGTTGGAGCGTTCGTAGAGACCCAGTACTTC.

The table lists this clonotype with a few counts. This chain uses TRBV4-3 with TRBJ1-2; TRBD1 aligns across 8 bases. The CDR3 has 17 residues. After removal of 2 bases from V and 4 bases from J, the junction contained 12 bases not matched to a gene. The germline CDR1 and CDR2 sequences are LGHNA and YSLEER. In DNA form, the CDR3 reads TGCGCCAGCAGCCAAAAGGGACAGGCGGTATACGGCTATGGCTACACCTTC. Translated: CASSQKGQAVYGYGYTF.

Ten or more counts support this clonotype. J is TRBJ1-2 and V is TRBV6-6, with D tentatively TRBD1 (6 bases). V lost 6 bases and J lost 4, with 9 bases in between. Germline assignment: CDR1 MNHNY and CDR2 SVGAGI (reference sequence). The CDR3 is made up of 12 amino acids. The CDR3 is CASRQGTYGYTF. CDR3 coding DNA: TGTGCCAGCAGACAGGGCACCTATGGCTACACCTTC.

This chain joins TRBV4-3 and TRBJ2-5, with TRBD1 identical over 9 bases. CDR1 and CDR2 (germline): LGHNA, YSLEER. Trimming took 3 bases from V and 2 from J; bases not matched to a gene: 13. This CDR3 has 18 residues. CDR3 in amino acids: CASSQNRRGTGPQETQYF. CDR3 nucleotides: TGCGCCAGCAGCCAGAACAGACGGGGGACAGGGCCACAAGAGACCCAGTACTTC.

As DNA, the CDR3 is TGTGCCAGCAGTTTATTGGGACACTTCTACGAGCAGTACTTC. This translates into CASSLLGHFYEQYF. This chain connects TRBV27 to TRBJ2-7; tentative D call: TRBD1 (6 bases). V lost 1 base, J lost 3 bases, and 10 bases lay in between. From germline, CDR1 is MNHEY and CDR2 SMNVEV (reference sequence). The CDR3 spans 14 residues.